This T cell receptor (beta chain) was recovered during a study of blood T cell repertoires in COVID-19. Generated by immunoSEQ multiplex PCR, the TCRdb table keeps only in-frame clones and is missing some. The table has 330,000 or so clones, roughly 89% seen once. V was trimmed by 4 bases and J by 4 bases, leaving 19 bases between them. The CDR3 is 16 residues long. Per germline, CDR1 LGHDT and CDR2 YNNKEL (reference sequence). This chain uses TRBV3-1 (or the pseudogene TRBV3-2) with TRBJ1-2, with D possibly matching TRBD1 (6 bases). This TCR was sampled from a woman in her sixties or seventies with COVID-19, enrolled during active disease. The sequencing input was peripheral blood. The CDR3 DNA sequence: TGTGCCAGCAGCCGGACCACGGGGGGCTGGGGCTATGGCTACACCTTC. It is translated as CASSRTTGGWGYGYTF.